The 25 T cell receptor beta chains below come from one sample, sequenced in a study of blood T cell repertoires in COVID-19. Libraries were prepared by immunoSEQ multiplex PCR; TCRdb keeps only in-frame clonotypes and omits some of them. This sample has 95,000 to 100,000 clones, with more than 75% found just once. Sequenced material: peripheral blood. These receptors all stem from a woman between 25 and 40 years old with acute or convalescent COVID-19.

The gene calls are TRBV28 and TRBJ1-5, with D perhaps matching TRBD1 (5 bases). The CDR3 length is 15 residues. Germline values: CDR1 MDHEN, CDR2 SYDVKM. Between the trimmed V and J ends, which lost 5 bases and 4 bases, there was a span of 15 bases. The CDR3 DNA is TGTGCCAGCAGTCCAAGGAAGGGGCAGAATCAGCCCCAGCATTTT. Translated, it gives CASSPRKGQNQPQHF.

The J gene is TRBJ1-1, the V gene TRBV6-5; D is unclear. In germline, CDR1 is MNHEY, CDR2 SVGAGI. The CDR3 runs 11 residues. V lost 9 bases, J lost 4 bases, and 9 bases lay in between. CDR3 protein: CASQEFTEAFF. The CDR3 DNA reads TGTGCCAGTCAAGAGTTCACTGAAGCTTTCTTT.

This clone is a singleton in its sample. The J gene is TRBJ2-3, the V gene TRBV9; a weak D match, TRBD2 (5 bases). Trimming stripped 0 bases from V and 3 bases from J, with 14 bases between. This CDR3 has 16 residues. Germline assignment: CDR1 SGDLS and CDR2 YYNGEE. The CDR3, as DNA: TGTGCCAGCAGCGTAGGTAGCGCCACACCGACAGATACGCAGTATTTT. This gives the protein CASSVGSATPTDTQYF. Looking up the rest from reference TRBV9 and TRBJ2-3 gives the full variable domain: DSGVTQTPKHLITATGQRVTLRCSPRSGDLSVYWYQQSLDQGLQFLIQYYNGEERAKGNILERFSAQQFPDLHSELNLSSLELGDSALYFCASSVGSATPTDTQYFGPGTRLTVL.

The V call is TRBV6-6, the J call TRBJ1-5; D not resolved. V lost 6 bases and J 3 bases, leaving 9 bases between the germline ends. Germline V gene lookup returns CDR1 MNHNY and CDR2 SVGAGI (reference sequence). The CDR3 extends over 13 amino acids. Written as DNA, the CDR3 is TGTGCCAGCAGCTCGAACATCAATCAGCCCCAGCATTTT. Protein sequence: CASSSNINQPQHF.

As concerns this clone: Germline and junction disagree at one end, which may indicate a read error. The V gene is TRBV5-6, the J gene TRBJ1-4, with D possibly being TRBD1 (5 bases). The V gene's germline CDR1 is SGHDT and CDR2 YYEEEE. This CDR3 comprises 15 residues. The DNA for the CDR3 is TGTGCCAGCAGCTACGGACAACCAACTAATGAAAAGCTGTTTTTT. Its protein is CASSYGQPTNEKLFF.

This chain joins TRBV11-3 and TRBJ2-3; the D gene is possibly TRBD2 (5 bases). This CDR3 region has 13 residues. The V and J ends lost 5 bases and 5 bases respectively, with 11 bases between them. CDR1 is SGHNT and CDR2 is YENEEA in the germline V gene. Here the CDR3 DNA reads TGTGCCAGCAGCCCCGCCGGGGTAGATACGCAGTATTTT. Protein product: CASSPAGVDTQYF.

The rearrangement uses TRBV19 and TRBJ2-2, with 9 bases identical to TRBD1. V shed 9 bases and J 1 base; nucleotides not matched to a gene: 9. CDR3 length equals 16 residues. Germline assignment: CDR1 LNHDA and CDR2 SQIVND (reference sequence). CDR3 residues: CASNPQGARNTGELFF. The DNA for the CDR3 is TGTGCCAGCAATCCACAGGGGGCAAGGAACACCGGGGAGCTGTTTTTT.

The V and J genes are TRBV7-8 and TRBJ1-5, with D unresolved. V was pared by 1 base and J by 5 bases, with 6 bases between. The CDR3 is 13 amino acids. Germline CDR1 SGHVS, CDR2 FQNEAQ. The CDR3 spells CASSLVSYQPQHF. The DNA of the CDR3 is TGTGCCAGCAGCTTAGTTTCCTATCAGCCCCAGCATTTT.

In DNA, the CDR3 is TGTGCCAGTAGTCCGAGACAGGGTACCTACGAGCAGTACTTC. As protein: CASSPRQGTYEQYF. V gene TRBV19 combines with J gene TRBJ2-7; 7 bases agree with TRBD1. Trimming removed 5 bases from V and 2 bases from J; junction bases left unmatched: 6. CDR1 LNHDA and CDR2 SQIVND come from the germline V gene (reference sequence). The CDR3 runs 14 residues.

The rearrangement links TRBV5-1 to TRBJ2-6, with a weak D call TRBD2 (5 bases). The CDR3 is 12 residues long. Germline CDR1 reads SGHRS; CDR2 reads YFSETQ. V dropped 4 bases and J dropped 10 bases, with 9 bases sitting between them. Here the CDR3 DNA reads TGCGCCAGCAGCGCGGACTGGAACGTCCTGACTTTC. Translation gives CASSADWNVLTF.

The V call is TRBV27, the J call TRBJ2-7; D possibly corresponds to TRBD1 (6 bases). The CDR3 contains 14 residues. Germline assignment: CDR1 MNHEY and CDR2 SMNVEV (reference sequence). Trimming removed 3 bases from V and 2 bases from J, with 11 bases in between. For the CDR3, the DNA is TGTGCCAGCAGTTTTGCAGGGGATACCTACGAGCAGTACTTC. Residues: CASSFAGDTYEQYF.

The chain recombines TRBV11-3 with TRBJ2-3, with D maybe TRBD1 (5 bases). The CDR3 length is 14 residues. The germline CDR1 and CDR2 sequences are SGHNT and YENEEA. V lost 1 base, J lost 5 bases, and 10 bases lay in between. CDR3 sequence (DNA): TGTGCCAGCAGCTTAGTAGGGGTGGGAGATACGCAGTATTTT. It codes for CASSLVGVGDTQYF.

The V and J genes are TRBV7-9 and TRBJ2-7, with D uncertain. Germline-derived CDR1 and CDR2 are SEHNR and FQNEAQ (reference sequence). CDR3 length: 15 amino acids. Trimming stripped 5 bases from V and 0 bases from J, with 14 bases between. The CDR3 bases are TGTGCCAGCAGCCTCAGGCGTTCAAGCTCCTACGAGCAGTACTTC. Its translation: CASSLRRSSSYEQYF. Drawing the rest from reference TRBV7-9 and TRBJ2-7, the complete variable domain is DTGVSQNPRHKITKRGQNVTFRCDPISEHNRLYWYRQTLGQGPEFLTYFQNEAQLEKSRLLSDRFSAERPKGSFSTLEIQRTEQGDSAMYLCASSLRRSSSYEQYFGPGTRLTVT.

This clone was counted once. The CDR3 DNA follows: TGTGCCAGCAGTCCCAAGGGGTACGGGAATTCACCCCTCCACTTT. The encoded protein is CASSPKGYGNSPLHF. The chain combines TRBV6-5 with TRBJ1-6; D is perhaps TRBD1 (5 bases). Germline V lookup: CDR1 MNHEY, CDR2 SVGAGI. The germline V and J ends were trimmed by 5 bases and 7 bases, with 15 bases remaining between them. The CDR3 contains 15 residues.

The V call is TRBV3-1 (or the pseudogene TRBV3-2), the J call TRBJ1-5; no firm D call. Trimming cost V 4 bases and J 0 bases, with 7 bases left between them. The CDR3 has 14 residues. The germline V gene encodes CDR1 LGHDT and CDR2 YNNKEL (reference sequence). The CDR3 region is CASSLSDSNQPQHF. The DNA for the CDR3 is TGTGCCAGCAGCCTCAGTGATAGCAATCAGCCCCAGCATTTT.

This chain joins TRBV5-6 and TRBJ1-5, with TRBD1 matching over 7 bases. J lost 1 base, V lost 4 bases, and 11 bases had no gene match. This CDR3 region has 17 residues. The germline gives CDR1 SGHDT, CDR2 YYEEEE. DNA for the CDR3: TGTGCCAGCAGCCCATGGAGGGGGCCAGGCAGCAATCAGCCCCAGCATTTT. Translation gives CASSPWRGPGSNQPQHF.

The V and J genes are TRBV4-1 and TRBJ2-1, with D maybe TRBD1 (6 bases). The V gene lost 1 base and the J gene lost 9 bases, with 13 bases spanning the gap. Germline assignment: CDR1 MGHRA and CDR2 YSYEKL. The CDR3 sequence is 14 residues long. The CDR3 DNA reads TGCGCCAGCAGCCAAGGGGACACAGTCCTTGAGCAGTTCTTC. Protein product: CASSQGDTVLEQFF.

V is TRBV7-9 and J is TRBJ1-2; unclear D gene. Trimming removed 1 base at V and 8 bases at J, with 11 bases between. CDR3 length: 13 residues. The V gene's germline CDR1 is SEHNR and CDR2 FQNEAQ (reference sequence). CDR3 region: CASSLEQAGGYTF. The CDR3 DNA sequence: TGTGCCAGCAGCTTAGAGCAGGCGGGGGGCTACACCTTC.

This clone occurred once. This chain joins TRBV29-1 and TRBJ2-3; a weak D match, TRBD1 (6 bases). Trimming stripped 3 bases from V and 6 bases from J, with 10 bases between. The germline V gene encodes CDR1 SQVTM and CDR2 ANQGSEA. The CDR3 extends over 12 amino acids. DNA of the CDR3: TGCAGCGTTGACCTAAGGGGGGATACGCAGTATTTT. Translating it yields CSVDLRGDTQYF.

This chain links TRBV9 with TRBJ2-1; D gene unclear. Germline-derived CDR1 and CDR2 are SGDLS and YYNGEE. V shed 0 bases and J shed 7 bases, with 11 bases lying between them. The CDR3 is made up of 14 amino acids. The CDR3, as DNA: TGTGCCAGCAGCGTAGGAACGGGTTATAATGAGCAGTTCTTC. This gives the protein CASSVGTGYNEQFF.

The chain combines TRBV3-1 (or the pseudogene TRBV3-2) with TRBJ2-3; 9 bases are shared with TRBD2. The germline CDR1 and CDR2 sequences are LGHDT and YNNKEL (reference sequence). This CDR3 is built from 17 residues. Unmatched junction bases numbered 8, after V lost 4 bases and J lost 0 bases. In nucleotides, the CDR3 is TGTGCCAGCAGCCCTTGGGGGCGGGGGGGGAGCACAGATACGCAGTATTTT. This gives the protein CASSPWGRGGSTDTQYF.

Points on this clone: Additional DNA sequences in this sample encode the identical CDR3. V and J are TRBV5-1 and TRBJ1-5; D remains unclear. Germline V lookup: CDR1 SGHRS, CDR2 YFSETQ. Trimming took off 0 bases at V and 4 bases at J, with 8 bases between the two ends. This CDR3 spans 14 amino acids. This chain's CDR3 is CASSLGGGNQPQHF. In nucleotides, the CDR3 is TGCGCCAGCAGCTTGGGAGGAGGGAATCAGCCCCAGCATTTT.

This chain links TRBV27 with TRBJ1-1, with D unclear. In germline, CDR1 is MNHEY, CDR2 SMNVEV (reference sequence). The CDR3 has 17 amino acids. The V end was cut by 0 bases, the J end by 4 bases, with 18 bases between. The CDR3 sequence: CASSLSNIGVTGTEAFF. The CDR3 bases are TGTGCCAGCAGTTTATCCAATATCGGCGTAACGGGCACTGAAGCTTTCTTT.

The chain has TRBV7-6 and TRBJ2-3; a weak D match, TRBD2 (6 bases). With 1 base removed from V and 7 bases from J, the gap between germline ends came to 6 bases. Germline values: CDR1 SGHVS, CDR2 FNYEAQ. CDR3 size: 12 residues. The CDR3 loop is CASSLGDYTQYF. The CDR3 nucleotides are TGTGCCAGCAGCTTAGGGGACTATACGCAGTATTTT.

This CDR3 is CASSYNQGEQPQHF. CDR3 nucleotide sequence: TGTGCCAGCAGTTACAACCAGGGGGAACAGCCCCAGCATTTT. The chain employs TRBV6-6 and TRBJ1-5; 7 nucleotides align to TRBD1. The CDR3 length is 14 residues. V lost 2 bases and J lost 7; bases outside the gene matches: 5. Looked up from germline, CDR1 is MNHNY and CDR2 is SVGAGI (reference sequence).